One sample yielded the 10 T cell receptor beta chains listed below, sequenced in a study of blood T cell repertoires in COVID-19. The data were produced by immunoSEQ multiplex PCR, yet TCRdb's version contains in-frame clones alone and is incomplete. The sample consists of about 330,000 clones, about 83% of them appearing once. Specimen: peripheral blood. These TCRs come from a woman aged 45 to 65 with acute or convalescent COVID-19.

The chain recombines TRBV24-1 with TRBJ2-7; the D gene is possibly TRBD1 (6 bases). The V end was cut by 9 bases, the J end by 6 bases, with 14 bases between. This CDR3 contains 12 residues. Per germline, CDR1 KGHDR and CDR2 SFDVKD. As DNA, the CDR3 is TGTGCCACCGTCAGGGGAAAGGGCGAGCAGTACTTC. Translation gives CATVRGKGEQYF.

The J gene is TRBJ1-1, the V gene TRBV27, with 7 bases lining up with TRBD1. With 7 bases clipped from V and 0 bases from J, the junction kept 2 bases outside the gene matches. Germline CDR1 reads MNHEY; CDR2 reads SMNVEV (reference sequence). This CDR3 region has 13 residues. CDR3 DNA: TGTGCCAGCACGACAGGGATGAACACTGAAGCTTTCTTT. This gives the protein CASTTGMNTEAFF.

This chain links TRBV6-6 with TRBJ1-3, with D possibly TRBD1 on 5 matching bases. The V end was cut by 7 bases, the J end by 0 bases, with 10 bases between. There are 14 residues in the CDR3. The germline gives CDR1 MNHNY, CDR2 SVGAGI (reference sequence). The CDR3, as DNA: TGTGCCAGCATACAGGAGAGCTCTGGAAACACCATATATTTT. Translation: CASIQESSGNTIYF.

CDR3 nucleotide sequence: TGTGCCAGCACTCGGGACAGAACTAACTATGGCTACACCTTC. Its protein is CASTRDRTNYGYTF. The chain carries TRBV2 and TRBJ1-2, with 7 nucleotides matching TRBD1. V was clipped by 7 bases and J by 0 bases; unmatched bases: 5. The CDR3 contains 14 residues. CDR1 and CDR2 from the germline V gene are SNHLY and FYNNEI. The whole variable domain, remainder taken from reference TRBV2 and TRBJ1-2, is EPEVTQTPSHQVTQMGQEVILRCVPISNHLYFYWYRQILGQKVEFLVSFYNNEISEKSEIFDDQFSVERPDGSNFTLKIRSTKLEDSAMYFCASTRDRTNYGYTFGSGTRLTVV.

The V and J genes are TRBV12-3 or TRBV12-4 and TRBJ1-2, with D possibly matching TRBD1 (5 bases). The CDR3 spans 12 residues. V was cut by 6 bases and J by 4 bases, with 9 bases left in between. As DNA, the CDR3 is TGTGCCAGCAGAAGAGACAGCTATGGCTACACCTTC. Translating it yields CASRRDSYGYTF.

The table lists this clone with a count of one. V is TRBV19 and J is TRBJ2-5; 7 bases line up with TRBD2. The germline CDR1 and CDR2 sequences are LNHDA and SQIVND (reference sequence). The CDR3 extends over 16 amino acids. V gave up 4 bases and J gave up 4 bases; unmatched junction bases: 12. The CDR3 spells CASSTPGDPGGETQYF. The DNA of the CDR3 is TGTGCCAGTAGTACCCCGGGGGACCCGGGAGGAGAGACCCAGTACTTC.

The V and J genes are TRBV3-1 (or the pseudogene TRBV3-2) and TRBJ2-7; tentatively, D is TRBD2 (5 bases). CDR3 size: 15 residues. V lost 6 bases, J lost 0 bases, and 15 bases lay in between. Germline CDR1 and CDR2: LGHDT and YNNKEL (reference sequence). The CDR3 region has the DNA TGTGCCAGCAGGAGAGCGGTTGGTGACTCCTACGAGCAGTACTTC. This sequence encodes CASRRAVGDSYEQYF.

Here the CDR3 DNA reads TGTGCCAGCAGCCCGCAGACCGGACAGGCCTATGGCTACACCTTC. This encodes CASSPQTGQAYGYTF. J is TRBJ1-2 and V is TRBV4-2; 7 nucleotides line up with TRBD1. This CDR3 is built from 15 residues. Looked up from germline, CDR1 is LGHNA and CDR2 is YNFKEQ. J gave up 4 bases and V 4 bases, and 9 bases lay outside the gene matches.

This clone appeared a single time. The chain combines TRBV19 with TRBJ2-7, with 9 positions matching TRBD1. There are 14 residues in the CDR3. Trimming cost V 4 bases and J 4 bases; bases outside gene matches: 5. Looked up from germline, CDR1 is LNHDA and CDR2 is SQIVND (reference sequence). The CDR3 is CASSTSGQGYEQYF. The CDR3 region has the DNA TGTGCCAGTAGTACCTCGGGACAGGGTTACGAGCAGTACTTC.

The DNA of the CDR3 is TGTGCCAGCAGCCCACAGGGTTTTTTATCCAATGAGCAGTTCTTC. The encoded protein is CASSPQGFLSNEQFF. The rearrangement joins TRBV7-2 to TRBJ2-1, with D possibly being TRBD1 (6 bases). Germline CDR1 reads SGHTA; CDR2 reads FQGNSA. The germline V and J ends were trimmed by 5 bases and 6 bases, with 17 bases remaining between them. There are 15 residues in the CDR3.